This TCR beta chain was sequenced during a study of beta chain features in type 1 diabetes. Isolated RNA was reverse transcribed in full, so expressed TCRB transcripts were sequenced. Some clones are missing from TCRdb's copy, which holds only in-frame ones; the method was immunoSEQ multiplex PCR. The sample has 150,000 to 190,000 clones, about 9.3% seen once. The CDR3 has 13 residues. Germline V lookup: CDR1 SGHRS, CDR2 YFSETQ. V gave up 4 bases and J gave up 4 bases, with 9 bases separating them. Study outcomes and limitations: Within patients, naive, central memory and Treg TCRB repertoires seemed more similar than within healthy donors. TCRB CDR3 length was moderately but significantly reduced in all four CD4+ subsets of Type 1 diabetes patients.

To note about this clone: No antigen is known for it. Other DNA sequences in the sample encode the same CDR3.

The TCR sequence derives from a man younger than 40 with type 1 diabetes. Sequenced: central memory CD4+ T cells from blood. J is TRBJ1-5 and V is TRBV5-1; D may be TRBD1 (5 bases). CDR3 in DNA: TGCGCCAGCAGCCTGGACACAAATCAGCCCCAGCATTTT. As protein: CASSLDTNQPQHF. Full variable domain (outside the CDR3, taken from reference TRBV5-1 and TRBJ1-5): KAGVTQTPRYLIKTRGQQVTLSCSPISGHRSVSWYQQTPGQGLQFLFEYFSETQRNKGNFPGRFSGRQFSNSRSEMNVSTLELGDSALYLCASSLDTNQPQHFGDGTRLSIL.